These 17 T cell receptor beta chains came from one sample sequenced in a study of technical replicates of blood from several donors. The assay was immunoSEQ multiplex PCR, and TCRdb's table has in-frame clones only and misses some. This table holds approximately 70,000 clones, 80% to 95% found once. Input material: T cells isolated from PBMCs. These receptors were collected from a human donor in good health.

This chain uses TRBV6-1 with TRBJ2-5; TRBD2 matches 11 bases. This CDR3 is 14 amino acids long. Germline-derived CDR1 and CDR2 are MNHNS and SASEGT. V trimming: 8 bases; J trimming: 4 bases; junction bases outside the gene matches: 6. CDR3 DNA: TGTGCCAGCCACCTAGCGGGAGGAGGAGAGACCCAGTACTTC. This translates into CASHLAGGGETQYF.

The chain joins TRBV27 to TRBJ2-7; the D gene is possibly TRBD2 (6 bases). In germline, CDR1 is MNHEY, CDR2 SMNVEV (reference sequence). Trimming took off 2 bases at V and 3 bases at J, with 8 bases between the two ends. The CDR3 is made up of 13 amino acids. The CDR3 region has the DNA TGTGCCAGCAGTTTAACTAGCTACTACGAGCAGTACTTC. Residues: CASSLTSYYEQYF.

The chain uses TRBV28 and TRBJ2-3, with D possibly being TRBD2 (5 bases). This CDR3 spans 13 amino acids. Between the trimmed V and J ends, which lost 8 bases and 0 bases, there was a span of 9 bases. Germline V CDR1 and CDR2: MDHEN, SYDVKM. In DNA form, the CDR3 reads TGTGCCAGCGCTAGCATTAGCACAGATACGCAGTATTTT. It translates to CASASISTDTQYF.

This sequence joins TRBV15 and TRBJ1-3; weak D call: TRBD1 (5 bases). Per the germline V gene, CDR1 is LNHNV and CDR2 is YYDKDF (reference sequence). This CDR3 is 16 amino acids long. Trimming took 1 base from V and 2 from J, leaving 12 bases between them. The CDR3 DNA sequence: TGTGCCACCAGCAGAGCCTCAAGACAGACTGGAAACACCATATATTTT. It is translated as CATSRASRQTGNTIYF.

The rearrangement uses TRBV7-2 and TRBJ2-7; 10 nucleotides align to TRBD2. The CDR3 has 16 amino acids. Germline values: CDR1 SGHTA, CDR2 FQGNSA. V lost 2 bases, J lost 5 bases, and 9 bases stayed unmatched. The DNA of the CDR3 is TGTGCCAGCAGCTTAAGGGGTCGGCTAGCGGGAGACGAGCAGTACTTC. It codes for CASSLRGRLAGDEQYF.

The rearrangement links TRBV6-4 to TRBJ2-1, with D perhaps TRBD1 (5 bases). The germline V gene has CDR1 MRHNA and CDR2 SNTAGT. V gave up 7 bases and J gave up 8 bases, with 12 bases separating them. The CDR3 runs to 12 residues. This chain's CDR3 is CASTPQGHEQFF. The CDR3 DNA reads TGTGCCAGCACCCCCCAGGGCCATGAGCAGTTCTTC.

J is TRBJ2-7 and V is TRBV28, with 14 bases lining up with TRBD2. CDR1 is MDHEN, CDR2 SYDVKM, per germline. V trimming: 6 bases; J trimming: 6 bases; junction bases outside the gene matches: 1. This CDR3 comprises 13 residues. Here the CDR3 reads CASRGTSGSEQYF. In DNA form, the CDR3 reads TGTGCCAGCAGGGGGACTAGCGGGAGCGAGCAGTACTTC. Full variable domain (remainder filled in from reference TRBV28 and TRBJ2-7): DVKVTQSSRYLVKRTGEKVFLECVQDMDHENMFWYRQDPGLGLRLIYFSYDVKMKEKGDIPEGYSVSREKKERFSLILESASTNQTSMYLCASRGTSGSEQYFGPGTRLTVT.

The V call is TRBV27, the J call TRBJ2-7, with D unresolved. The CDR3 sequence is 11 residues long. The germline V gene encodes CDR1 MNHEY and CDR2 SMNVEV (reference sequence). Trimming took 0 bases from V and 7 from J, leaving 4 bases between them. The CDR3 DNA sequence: TGTGCCAGCAGTTTATCGAGTGAGCAGTACTTC. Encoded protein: CASSLSSEQYF.

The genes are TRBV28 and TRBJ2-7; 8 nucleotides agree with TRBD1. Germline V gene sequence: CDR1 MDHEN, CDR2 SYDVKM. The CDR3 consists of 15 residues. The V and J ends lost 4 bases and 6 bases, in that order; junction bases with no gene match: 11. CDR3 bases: TGTGCCAGCAGTTCACCCGGGACAGGTACCCCCGAGCAGTACTTC. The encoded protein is CASSSPGTGTPEQYF.

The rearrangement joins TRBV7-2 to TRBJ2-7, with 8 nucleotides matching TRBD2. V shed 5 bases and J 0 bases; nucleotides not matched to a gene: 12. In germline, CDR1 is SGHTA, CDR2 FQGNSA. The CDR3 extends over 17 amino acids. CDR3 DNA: TGTGCCAGCAGCCCTGGGGGAGGGCGGGAGGACTCCTACGAGCAGTACTTC. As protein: CASSPGGGREDSYEQYF.

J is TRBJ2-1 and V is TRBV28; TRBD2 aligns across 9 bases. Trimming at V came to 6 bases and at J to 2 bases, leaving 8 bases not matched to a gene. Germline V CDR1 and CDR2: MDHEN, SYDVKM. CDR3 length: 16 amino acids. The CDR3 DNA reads TGTGCCAGCAGACAAGGGGGCGGGAGGGCCTACAATGAGCAGTTCTTC. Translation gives CASRQGGGRAYNEQFF.

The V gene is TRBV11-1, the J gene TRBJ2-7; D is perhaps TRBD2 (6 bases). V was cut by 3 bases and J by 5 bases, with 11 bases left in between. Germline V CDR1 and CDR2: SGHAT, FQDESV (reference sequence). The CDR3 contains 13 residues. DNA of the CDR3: TGTGCCAGCAGCTTTACGGGGGAGGACGAGCAGTACTTC. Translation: CASSFTGEDEQYF.

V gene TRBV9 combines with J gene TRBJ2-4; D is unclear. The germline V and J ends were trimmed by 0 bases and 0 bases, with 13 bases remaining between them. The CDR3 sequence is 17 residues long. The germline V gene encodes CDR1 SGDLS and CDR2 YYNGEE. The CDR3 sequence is CASSVGGYQLAKNIQYF. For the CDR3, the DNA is TGTGCCAGCAGCGTAGGAGGATATCAACTAGCCAAAAACATTCAGTACTTC.

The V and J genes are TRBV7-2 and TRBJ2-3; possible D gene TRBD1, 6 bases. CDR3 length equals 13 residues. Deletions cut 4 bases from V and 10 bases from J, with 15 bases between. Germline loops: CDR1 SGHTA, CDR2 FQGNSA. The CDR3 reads CASSSGQGNSQYF. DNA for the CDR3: TGTGCCAGCAGCTCGGGGCAGGGGAACTCGCAGTATTTT. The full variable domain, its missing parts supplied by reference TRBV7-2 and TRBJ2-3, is GAGVSQSPSNKVTEKGKDVELRCDPISGHTALYWYRQSLGQGLEFLIYFQGNSAPDKSGLPSDRFSAERTGGSVSTLTIQRTQQEDSAVYLCASSSGQGNSQYFGPGTRLTVL.

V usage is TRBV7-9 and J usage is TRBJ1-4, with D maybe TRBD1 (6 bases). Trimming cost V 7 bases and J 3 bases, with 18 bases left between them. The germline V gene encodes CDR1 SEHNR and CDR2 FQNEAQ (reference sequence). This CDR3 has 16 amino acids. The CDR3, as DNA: TGTGCCAGCAACTTGGGGGGGGCGCGAGCTAATGAAAAACTGTTTTTT. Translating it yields CASNLGGARANEKLFF.

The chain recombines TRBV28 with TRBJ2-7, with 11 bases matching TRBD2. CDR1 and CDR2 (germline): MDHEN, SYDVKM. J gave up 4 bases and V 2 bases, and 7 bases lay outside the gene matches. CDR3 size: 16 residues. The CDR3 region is CASSLRGGLAEYEQYF. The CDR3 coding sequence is TGTGCCAGCAGTTTAAGGGGGGGACTAGCGGAATACGAGCAGTACTTC.

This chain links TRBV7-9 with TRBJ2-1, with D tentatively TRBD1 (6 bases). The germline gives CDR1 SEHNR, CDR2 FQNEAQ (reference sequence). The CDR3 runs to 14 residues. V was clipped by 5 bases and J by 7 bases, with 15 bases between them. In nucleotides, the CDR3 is TGTGCCAGCAGCCGGGACATCCCCCTGAATGAGCAGTTCTTC. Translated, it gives CASSRDIPLNEQFF.